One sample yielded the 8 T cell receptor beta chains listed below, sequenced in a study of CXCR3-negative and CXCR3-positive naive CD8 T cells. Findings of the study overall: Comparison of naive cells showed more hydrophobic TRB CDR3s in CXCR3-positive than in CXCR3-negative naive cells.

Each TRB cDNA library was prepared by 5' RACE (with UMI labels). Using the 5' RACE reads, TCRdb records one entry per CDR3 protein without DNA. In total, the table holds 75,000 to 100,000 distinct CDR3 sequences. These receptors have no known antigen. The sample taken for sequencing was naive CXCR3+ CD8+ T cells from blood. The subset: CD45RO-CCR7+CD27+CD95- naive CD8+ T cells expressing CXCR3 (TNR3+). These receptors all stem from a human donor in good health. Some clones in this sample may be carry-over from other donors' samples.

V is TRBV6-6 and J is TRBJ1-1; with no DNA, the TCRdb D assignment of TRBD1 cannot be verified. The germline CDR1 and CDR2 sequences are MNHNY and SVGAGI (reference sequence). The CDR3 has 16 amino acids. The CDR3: CASIYVWGQGNTEAFF.

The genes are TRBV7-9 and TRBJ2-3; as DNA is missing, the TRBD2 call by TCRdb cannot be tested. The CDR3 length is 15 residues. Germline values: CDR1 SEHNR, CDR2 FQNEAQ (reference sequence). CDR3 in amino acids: CASKLSGGGTDTQYF.

CDR3 sequence reads: CSARSTGRISYNEQFF. The genes are TRBV20-1 and TRBJ2-1; the TCRdb call, TRBD1, lacks DNA for checking. Germline values: CDR1 DFQATT, CDR2 SNEGSKA (reference sequence). CDR3 length: 16 residues.

CDR3 region: CASSSSRSSYEQYF. This chain connects TRBV7-6 to TRBJ2-7. The CDR3 totals 14 residues. CDR1 is SGHVS and CDR2 is FNYEAQ in the germline V gene.

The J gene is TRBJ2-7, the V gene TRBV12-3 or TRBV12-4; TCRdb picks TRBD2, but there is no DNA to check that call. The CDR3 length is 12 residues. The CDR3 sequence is CASSHATSEQYF.

The CDR3 spells CASSYDSPDTQYF. The chain couples TRBV18 to TRBJ2-3. CDR3 length equals 13 residues. Germline CDR1 KGHSH, CDR2 LQKENI. The full variable domain, completed using reference TRBV18 and TRBJ2-3, is NAGVMQNPRHLVRRRGQEARLRCSPMKGHSHVYWYRQLPEEGLKFMVYLQKENIIDESGMPKERFSAEFPKEGPSILRIQQVVRGDSAAYFCASSYDSPDTQYFGPGTRLTVL.

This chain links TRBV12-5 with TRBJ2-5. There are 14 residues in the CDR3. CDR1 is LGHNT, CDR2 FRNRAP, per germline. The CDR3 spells CASGLIWFAETQYF.

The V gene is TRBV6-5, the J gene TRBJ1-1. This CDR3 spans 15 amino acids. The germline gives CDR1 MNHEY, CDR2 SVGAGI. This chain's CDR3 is CASSYSSGVNTEAFF.